This TCR beta chain was sequenced for a study of T cells in Graves' hyperthyroidism and ophthalmopathy. Study-level points and caveats: In simple terms, a model built on 13 V-J features told ophthalmopathy apart from stable hyperthyroidism.

In the case of this clonotype: Its antigen is unknown.

Amplified TCR beta CDR3 regions derived from RNA transcripts. Using the HTBI primer set, a first-round RT-PCR was run on the TCR CDR3. A single record per CDR3 protein comes from TCRdb applying MiXCR to the multiplex PCR reads. The sample contains hundreds of thousands of distinct CDR3 sequences, around a sixth of which appear only once. It was considered stable Graves' hyperthyroidism when ophthalmopathy did not progress within 18 months. Exclusion of a patient resulted from uncontrolled infection, other autoimmune disease, pregnancy or lactation. 9 to 10 ml fresh peripheral blood yielded the PBMCs. This CDR3 contains 11 residues. V shed 9 bases and J shed 7 bases, with 12 bases lying between them. Germline V lookup: CDR1 SNHLY, CDR2 FYNNEI.

The sequence derives from a woman under 30 with Graves' hyperthyroidism. The source material was blood. This chain links TRBV2 with TRBJ1-1; possibly TRBD1 for D (6 bases). CDR3 loop: CASQTGIEAFF. The CDR3 region has the DNA TGTGCCAGTCAAACAGGGATTGAAGCTTTCTTT.